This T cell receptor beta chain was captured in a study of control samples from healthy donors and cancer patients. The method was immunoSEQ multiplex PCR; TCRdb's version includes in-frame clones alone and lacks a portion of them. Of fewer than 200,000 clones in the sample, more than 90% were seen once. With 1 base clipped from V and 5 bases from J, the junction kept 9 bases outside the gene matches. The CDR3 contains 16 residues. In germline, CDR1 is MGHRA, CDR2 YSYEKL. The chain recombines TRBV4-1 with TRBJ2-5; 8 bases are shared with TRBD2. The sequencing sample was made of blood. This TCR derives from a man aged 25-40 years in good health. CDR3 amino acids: CASSQAGQRGMETQYF. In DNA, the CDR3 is TGCGCCAGCAGCCAAGCCGGCCAGCGGGGGATGGAGACCCAGTACTTC.